This T cell receptor beta chain was found in a study of T cells in Graves' hyperthyroidism and ophthalmopathy. Study-wide findings and caveats: A median approximately 6.8 months before onset, the model predicted ophthalmopathy. Blood also showed most of the thyroid clonotypes that were expanded above 0.001.

TCR beta CDR3 region amplification was performed from RNA transcripts. A first-round RT-PCR of the TCR CDR3 used the HTBI primer set. TCRdb re-called the multiplex PCR reads with MiXCR, one entry per CDR3 protein. This table has 500,000 to 700,000 distinct CDR3 sequences, 15% to 20% appearing once. With respect to this clonotype: What it binds is unknown.

The PBMCs were sourced from fresh peripheral blood (about 9.6 ml). This CDR3 spans 16 amino acids. Germline CDR1 reads LNHDA; CDR2 reads SQIVND (reference sequence). The J segment lost 7 bases and the V segment lost 3 bases, leaving 6 bases of the junction unmatched. The clonotype was recovered from a young woman with Graves' hyperthyroidism. The chain links TRBV19 to TRBJ2-1, with TRBD2 matching 13 bases. The specimen was blood. DNA for the CDR3: TGTGCCAGTAGTATTTTAACTAGCGGGAGGGAAAATGAGCAGTTCTTC. Its translation is CASSILTSGRENEQFF.